The T cell receptor beta chain under discussion was sequenced for a study of blood T cell repertoires in COVID-19. Germline V CDR1 and CDR2: ENHRY, SYGVKD. The CDR3 runs 19 residues. The V segment lost 3 bases and the J segment 6 bases; nucleotides outside the gene matches: 12. Assay: immunoSEQ multiplex PCR; the TCRdb copy retains only in-frame clones and omits some. In the table there are approximately 210,000 clones, approximately 89% of which are singletons. This clonotype originated in a woman aged 35 to 49 with acute or convalescent COVID-19. Sequenced sample: peripheral blood. The rearrangement joins TRBV10-3 to TRBJ2-3; 16 nucleotides agree with TRBD2. The CDR3 bases are TGTGCCATCAGTGAAACTGGGACTAGCGGGGGGGCCAGTACTGATACGCAGTATTTT. Amino acids: CAISETGTSGGASTDTQYF.